This TCR beta chain is from a study of cytomegalovirus exposure and HLA in healthy donors. This clone was counted once. Germline V gives CDR1 MDHEN, CDR2 SYDVKM. The CDR3 length is 12 residues. The V and J ends lost 7 bases and 7 bases respectively, with 13 bases between them. PCR involved 60 Vbeta and 13 Jbeta primers. TCRdb's table, derived via immunoSEQ multiplex PCR, lists solely in-frame clones and lacks some. In the table there are some 150,000 clones, about 77% of which are singletons. The clonotype comes from a woman in her fifties or sixties in good health and CMV-seronegative. The sequenced sample was PBMCs. The chain combines TRBV28 with TRBJ1-2; tentative D call: TRBD1 (6 bases). For the CDR3, the DNA is TGTGCCAGCATTCCTCTAGGGGGTGGCTACACCTTC. Encoded protein: CASIPLGGGYTF.